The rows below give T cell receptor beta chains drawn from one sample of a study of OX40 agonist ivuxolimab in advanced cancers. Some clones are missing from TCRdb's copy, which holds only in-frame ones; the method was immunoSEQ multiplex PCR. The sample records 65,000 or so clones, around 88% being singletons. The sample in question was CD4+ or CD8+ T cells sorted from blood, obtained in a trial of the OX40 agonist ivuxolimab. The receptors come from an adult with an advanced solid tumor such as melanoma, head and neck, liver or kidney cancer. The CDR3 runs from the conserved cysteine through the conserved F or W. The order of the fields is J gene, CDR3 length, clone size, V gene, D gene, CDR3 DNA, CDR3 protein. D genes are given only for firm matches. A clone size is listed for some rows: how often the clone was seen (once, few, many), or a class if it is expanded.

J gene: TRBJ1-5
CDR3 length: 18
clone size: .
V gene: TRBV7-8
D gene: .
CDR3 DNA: TGTGCCAGCAGCTTAGTCGCTTATTCAGGGGCGATTAATCAGCCCCAGCATTTT
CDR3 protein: CASSLVAYSGAINQPQHF

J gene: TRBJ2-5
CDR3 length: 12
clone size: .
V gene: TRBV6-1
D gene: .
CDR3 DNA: TGTGCCAGCAGTGTTGTACGGGGGACCCAGTACTTC
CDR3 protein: CASSVVRGTQYF

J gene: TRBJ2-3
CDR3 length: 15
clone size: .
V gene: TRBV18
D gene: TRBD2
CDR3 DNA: TGTGCCAGCTCACCAACTAGCGGGTACACAGATACGCAGTATTTT
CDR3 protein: CASSPTSGYTDTQYF

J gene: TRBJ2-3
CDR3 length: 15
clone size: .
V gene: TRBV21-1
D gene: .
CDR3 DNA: TGTGCCAGCAGCTTCTTTGGGGGGAGAGGAGATACGCAGTATTTT
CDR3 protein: CASSFFGGRGDTQYF

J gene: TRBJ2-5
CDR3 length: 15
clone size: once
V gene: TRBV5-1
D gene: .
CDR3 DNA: TGCGCCAGCAGCTTGATACCCGATCTTCCAGAGACCCAGTACTTC
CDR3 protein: CASSLIPDLPETQYF

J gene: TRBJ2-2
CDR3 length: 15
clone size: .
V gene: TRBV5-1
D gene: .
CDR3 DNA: TGCGCCAGCAGCCGACAGTTCGGGGGCACCGGGGAGCTGTTTTTT
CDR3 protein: CASSRQFGGTGELFF

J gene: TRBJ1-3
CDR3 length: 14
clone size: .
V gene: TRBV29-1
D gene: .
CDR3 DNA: TGCAGCGTTGAGGAGACCAACGTCGGAAACACCATATATTTT
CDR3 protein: CSVEETNVGNTIYF

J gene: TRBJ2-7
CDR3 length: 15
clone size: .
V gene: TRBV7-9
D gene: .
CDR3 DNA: TGTGCCAGCAGCTTAGCCGGGGTAATCTCCTACGAGCAGTACTTC
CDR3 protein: CASSLAGVISYEQYF

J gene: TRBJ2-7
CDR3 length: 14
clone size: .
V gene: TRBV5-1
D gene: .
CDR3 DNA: TGCGCCAGCAGCTTGGACAGCAGCTCCTACGAGCAGTACTTC
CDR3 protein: CASSLDSSSYEQYF

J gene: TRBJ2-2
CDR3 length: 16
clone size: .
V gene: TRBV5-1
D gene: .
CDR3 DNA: TGCGCCAGCAGCTTGGATGGGGGAACGAACACCGGGGAGCTGTTTTTT
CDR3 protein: CASSLDGGTNTGELFF